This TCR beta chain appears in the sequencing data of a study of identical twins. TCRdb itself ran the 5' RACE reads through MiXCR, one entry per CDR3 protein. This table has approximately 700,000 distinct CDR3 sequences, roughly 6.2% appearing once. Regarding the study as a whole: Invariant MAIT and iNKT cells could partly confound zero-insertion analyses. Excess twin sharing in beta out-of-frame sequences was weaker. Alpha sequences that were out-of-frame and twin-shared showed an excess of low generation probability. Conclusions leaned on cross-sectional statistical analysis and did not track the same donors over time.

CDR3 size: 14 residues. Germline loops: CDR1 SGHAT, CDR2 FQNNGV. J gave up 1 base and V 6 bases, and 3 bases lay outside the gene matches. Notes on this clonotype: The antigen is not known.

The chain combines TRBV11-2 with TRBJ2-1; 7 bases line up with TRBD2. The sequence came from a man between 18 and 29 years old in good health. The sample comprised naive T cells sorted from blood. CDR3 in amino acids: CASRPAGSYNEQFF. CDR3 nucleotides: TGTGCCAGCAGACCAGCGGGGTCCTACAATGAGCAGTTCTTC.